Listed below are T cell receptor beta chains from one sample, sequenced in a study of CD8+CD57+ T cells in acquired aplastic anemia. TCRdb analysed the reads with MiXCR anew, one entry per CDR3 protein. The table records about 210,000 distinct CDR3 sequences, roughly 33% of them present only once. The specimen sequenced was sorted CD4+, CD8+, or CD8+CD57+ T cells (not recorded which) from PBMCs. These receptors originate from a human donor in good health, serving as a control. The CDR3 runs from the conserved cysteine through the conserved F or W. Fields, in order: clone size, D gene, V gene, J gene, CDR3 DNA, CDR3 protein. A D gene is named only where the DNA matches it firmly. Clone size, where shown, is once, few, many, or a class for clones that have expanded.

clone size: few
D gene: -
V gene: TRBV18
J gene: TRBJ2-5
CDR3 DNA: TGTGCCAGCTCACGAGAGTGGGCGTTAGAGACCCAGTACTTC
CDR3 protein: CASSREWALETQYF

clone size: -
D gene: -
V gene: TRBV5-1
J gene: TRBJ2-7
CDR3 DNA: TGCGCCAGCAGCTTGACCCGCATTGGGGGGTCGTCCTACGAGCAGTACTTC
CDR3 protein: CASSLTRIGGSSYEQYF

clone size: -
D gene: TRBD1
V gene: TRBV6-1
J gene: TRBJ1-1
CDR3 DNA: TGTGCCAGCAGTACCGTTAGACAGGGACAAAACCCGAGAGGGGCTTTCTTT
CDR3 protein: CASSTVRQGQNPRGAFF

clone size: -
D gene: -
V gene: TRBV6-2/TRBV6-3
J gene: TRBJ1-1
CDR3 DNA: TGTGCCAGCAGTTACTCATCGCGGGGGCTCGCGTTCGGCACTGAAGCTTTCTTT
CDR3 protein: CASSYSSRGLAFGTEAFF

clone size: -
D gene: -
V gene: TRBV12-5
J gene: TRBJ1-1
CDR3 DNA: TGTGCTAGTGGGACGGGTTCTGAAGCTTTCTTT
CDR3 protein: CASGTGSEAFF

clone size: few
D gene: TRBD1
V gene: TRBV9
J gene: TRBJ1-4
CDR3 DNA: TGTGCCAGCAGCGAAGGACCGGGACAGGGGAATGAAAAACTGTTTTTT
CDR3 protein: CASSEGPGQGNEKLFF

clone size: once
D gene: TRBD1
V gene: TRBV10-3
J gene: TRBJ1-1
CDR3 DNA: TGTGCCATCAGTATGGGACAGGAGAACACTGAAGCTTTCTTT
CDR3 protein: CAISMGQENTEAFF

clone size: once
D gene: -
V gene: TRBV29-1
J gene: TRBJ1-2
CDR3 DNA: TGCAGCGTTGACGACGGACCTTATGGCTACACCTTC
CDR3 protein: CSVDDGPYGYTF

clone size: many
D gene: -
V gene: TRBV29-1
J gene: TRBJ1-2
CDR3 DNA: TGCAGCGCTTTAGGTTTCGATGGCTACACCTTC
CDR3 protein: CSALGFDGYTF

clone size: -
D gene: -
V gene: TRBV19
J gene: TRBJ2-1
CDR3 DNA: TGTGCCAGTAGCCCGGGCATTGAGCAGTTCTTC
CDR3 protein: CASSPGIEQFF

clone size: many
D gene: -
V gene: TRBV9
J gene: TRBJ2-7
CDR3 DNA: TGTGCCAGCAGCGTAGGCGGACACCTCTCCTACGAGCAGTACTTC
CDR3 protein: CASSVGGHLSYEQYF

clone size: -
D gene: TRBD2
V gene: TRBV2
J gene: TRBJ2-7
CDR3 DNA: TGTGCCAGCATCCGAGGGGAGGGGAGGCCCTACGAGCAGTACTTC
CDR3 protein: CASIRGEGRPYEQYF

clone size: -
D gene: -
V gene: TRBV20-1
J gene: TRBJ2-7
CDR3 DNA: TGCAGTGCTAGAGATCCGAGGGGATTCCACGAGCAGTACTTC
CDR3 protein: CSARDPRGFHEQYF

clone size: many
D gene: TRBD1
V gene: TRBV7-3
J gene: TRBJ1-1
CDR3 DNA: TGTGCCAGCAGTCGTAGCGGACAGGGGAACACTGAAGCTTTCTTT
CDR3 protein: CASSRSGQGNTEAFF

clone size: few
D gene: TRBD1
V gene: TRBV11-1
J gene: TRBJ1-2
CDR3 DNA: TGTGCCAGCAGCCACAGGACAGGTTTCTATGGCTACACCTTC
CDR3 protein: CASSHRTGFYGYTF

clone size: -
D gene: -
V gene: TRBV7-8
J gene: TRBJ2-1
CDR3 DNA: TGTGCCAACCCTCTTTACAATGAGCAGTTCTTC
CDR3 protein: CANPLYNEQFF

clone size: many
D gene: TRBD1
V gene: TRBV7-3
J gene: TRBJ2-1
CDR3 DNA: TGTGCCAGCAGCCGGGACAGGGATAATTCCGATGAGCAGTTCTTC
CDR3 protein: CASSRDRDNSDEQFF

clone size: few
D gene: -
V gene: TRBV11-2
J gene: TRBJ1-1
CDR3 DNA: TGTGCCAGCAGAACGCTTAGGGCCGGGTACACTGAAGCTTTCTTT
CDR3 protein: CASRTLRAGYTEAFF

clone size: many
D gene: TRBD2
V gene: TRBV20-1
J gene: TRBJ2-7
CDR3 DNA: TGCAGTGCTAGCCAGCGGGAGAACTACGAGCAGTACTTC
CDR3 protein: CSASQRENYEQYF

clone size: many
D gene: TRBD2
V gene: TRBV7-9
J gene: TRBJ2-7
CDR3 DNA: TGTGCCAGCAGCCCCCAGGAGCGGGGCAACTACGAGCAGTACTTC
CDR3 protein: CASSPQERGNYEQYF

clone size: -
D gene: -
V gene: TRBV20-1
J gene: TRBJ1-2
CDR3 DNA: TGCAGTGCTAGAGATGGCCGTCTGTACCCCTATGGCTACACCTTC
CDR3 protein: CSARDGRLYPYGYTF

clone size: few
D gene: TRBD2
V gene: TRBV11-2
J gene: TRBJ2-4
CDR3 DNA: TGTGCCAGCAGCGGGGGACTAGCGGGAGGGGGAAAAAACATTCAGTACTTC
CDR3 protein: CASSGGLAGGGKNIQYF

clone size: many
D gene: -
V gene: TRBV19
J gene: TRBJ1-5
CDR3 DNA: TGTGCCAGTAGTTTAGACGTTCAGCCCCAGCATTTT
CDR3 protein: CASSLDVQPQHF

clone size: few
D gene: -
V gene: TRBV6-1
J gene: TRBJ1-5
CDR3 DNA: TGTGCCAGCAGTGAAAGGACACCCATACCCCAGCATTTT
CDR3 protein: CASSERTPIPQHF

clone size: -
D gene: -
V gene: TRBV7-9
J gene: TRBJ1-3
CDR3 DNA: TGTGCCAGCAGCCCAGGGTTCGGGGCTGGAAACACCATATATTTT
CDR3 protein: CASSPGFGAGNTIYF

clone size: -
D gene: TRBD1
V gene: TRBV19
J gene: TRBJ2-1
CDR3 DNA: TGTGCCAGCAGGGACAGGGGGCATGACGATGGGCAGTTCTTC
CDR3 protein: CASRDRGHDDGQFF

clone size: many
D gene: -
V gene: TRBV2
J gene: TRBJ1-5
CDR3 DNA: TGTGCCAGCAGTAGGGTATCAGCTTCCCAGCCCCAGCATTTT
CDR3 protein: CASSRVSASQPQHF

clone size: many
D gene: -
V gene: TRBV24-1
J gene: TRBJ2-1
CDR3 DNA: TGTGCCACCAGTGGGGCAGGCTCCTACAATGAGCAGTTCTTC
CDR3 protein: CATSGAGSYNEQFF

clone size: -
D gene: -
V gene: TRBV29-1
J gene: TRBJ1-2
CDR3 DNA: TGCAGCGTTGTCTCGAGAGCTAACTATGGCTACACCTTC
CDR3 protein: CSVVSRANYGYTF

clone size: many
D gene: -
V gene: TRBV7-3
J gene: TRBJ1-1
CDR3 DNA: TGTGCCAGCAGTAACCAGGGCGGGGACACTGAAGCTTTCTTT
CDR3 protein: CASSNQGGDTEAFF

clone size: -
D gene: -
V gene: TRBV29-1
J gene: TRBJ2-5
CDR3 DNA: TGCAGCGTTTTTGGCACTCGGGAGACCCAGTACTTC
CDR3 protein: CSVFGTRETQYF

clone size: few
D gene: -
V gene: TRBV6-5
J gene: TRBJ1-2
CDR3 DNA: TGTGCCAGCAGTTACCCACAAGGGACGGTGAAATACAACTATGGCTACACCTTC
CDR3 protein: CASSYPQGTVKYNYGYTF

clone size: -
D gene: -
V gene: TRBV6-1
J gene: TRBJ2-3
CDR3 DNA: TGTGCCAGCAGTCCCCACAGGGTTCCAGATACGCAGTATTTT
CDR3 protein: CASSPHRVPDTQYF

clone size: -
D gene: -
V gene: TRBV20-1
J gene: TRBJ2-7
CDR3 DNA: TGCAGTGCGGGAGGTTCCTACGAGCAGTACTTC
CDR3 protein: CSAGGSYEQYF

clone size: few
D gene: TRBD1
V gene: TRBV5-1
J gene: TRBJ2-3
CDR3 DNA: TGCGCCAGCAGCACAGGGAATACAGGGGCAGATACGCAGTATTTT
CDR3 protein: CASSTGNTGADTQYF

clone size: -
D gene: -
V gene: TRBV7-9
J gene: TRBJ1-2
CDR3 DNA: TGTGCCAGCAGCCGCTTCGGGGGTGCTAACTATGGCTACACCTTC
CDR3 protein: CASSRFGGANYGYTF

clone size: -
D gene: TRBD2
V gene: TRBV5-1
J gene: TRBJ2-3
CDR3 DNA: TGCGCCCGCAGCTTGGTAGGGACTATGGCTACAGATACGCAGTATTTT
CDR3 protein: CARSLVGTMATDTQYF

clone size: few
D gene: -
V gene: TRBV3-1
J gene: TRBJ1-1
CDR3 DNA: TGTGCCAGCAGCCAAGGGGGGGACATTGAAGCTTTCTTT
CDR3 protein: CASSQGGDIEAFF

clone size: many
D gene: -
V gene: TRBV20-1
J gene: TRBJ1-2
CDR3 DNA: TGCAGTGCTCTTAGGACAATCGATGGCTACACCTTC
CDR3 protein: CSALRTIDGYTF

clone size: -
D gene: TRBD1
V gene: TRBV6-1
J gene: TRBJ1-6
CDR3 DNA: TGTGCCAGCAGTCGGACCGGGACAGAGTCTTCACCCCTCCACTTT
CDR3 protein: CASSRTGTESSPLHF

clone size: -
D gene: -
V gene: TRBV29-1
J gene: TRBJ2-6
CDR3 DNA: TGCAGCGTTGACAATGTATTCTATGGGGCCAACGTCCTGACTTTC
CDR3 protein: CSVDNVFYGANVLTF

clone size: many
D gene: -
V gene: TRBV19
J gene: TRBJ2-3
CDR3 DNA: TGTGCCAGTAGTATAGGCGTAGATACGCAGTATTTT
CDR3 protein: CASSIGVDTQYF

clone size: many
D gene: TRBD2
V gene: TRBV9
J gene: TRBJ2-5
CDR3 DNA: TGTGCCAGCAGCCTAGCGGGGGGTGAGGAGACCCAGTACTTC
CDR3 protein: CASSLAGGEETQYF

clone size: few
D gene: -
V gene: TRBV19
J gene: TRBJ2-5
CDR3 DNA: TGTGCCAGTAGTTCAGGGGACCAAGAGACCCAGTACTTC
CDR3 protein: CASSSGDQETQYF

clone size: -
D gene: -
V gene: TRBV2
J gene: TRBJ1-2
CDR3 DNA: TGTGCCAGCAGTCGGGCAGGGGACTATGGCTACACCTTC
CDR3 protein: CASSRAGDYGYTF

clone size: once
D gene: TRBD1
V gene: TRBV29-1
J gene: TRBJ2-7
CDR3 DNA: TGCAGCGTTGGGCGAAGCGGGACAGGGGCCTACGAGCAGTACTTC
CDR3 protein: CSVGRSGTGAYEQYF

clone size: many
D gene: TRBD1
V gene: TRBV12-3/TRBV12-4
J gene: TRBJ2-7
CDR3 DNA: TGTGCCAGCAGCCGTAAGAAAGGGACAGGGGGTAGGGAGCAGTACTTC
CDR3 protein: CASSRKKGTGGREQYF

clone size: few
D gene: TRBD1
V gene: TRBV6-1
J gene: TRBJ1-5
CDR3 DNA: TGTGCCAGCAGAGAGACAGGGCACTTGCATCAGCCCCAGCATTTT
CDR3 protein: CASRETGHLHQPQHF

clone size: many
D gene: -
V gene: TRBV20-1
J gene: TRBJ2-7
CDR3 DNA: TGCAGTGCACCGCTTCAACGTCACGACGAGCAGTACTTC
CDR3 protein: CSAPLQRHDEQYF

clone size: -
D gene: -
V gene: TRBV5-1
J gene: TRBJ1-5
CDR3 DNA: TGCGCCAGCAGCTTTCGGCGCCCCTGGGGGGCCTCCAATCAGCCCCAGCATTTT
CDR3 protein: CASSFRRPWGASNQPQHF

clone size: -
D gene: TRBD2
V gene: TRBV2
J gene: TRBJ2-5
CDR3 DNA: TGTGCCAGCAGTCTAGCGGGATTGAAGACCCAGTACTTC
CDR3 protein: CASSLAGLKTQYF

clone size: many
D gene: -
V gene: TRBV11-1
J gene: TRBJ2-1
CDR3 DNA: TGTGCCAGCAGCCCGGACCGGAGGGATGAGCAGTTCTTC
CDR3 protein: CASSPDRRDEQFF

clone size: many
D gene: -
V gene: TRBV20-1
J gene: TRBJ1-2
CDR3 DNA: TGCAGTGCTTCTGACAGAGGGAGTAGTGGCTGCACCTTC
CDR3 protein: CSASDRGSSGCTF

clone size: -
D gene: TRBD1
V gene: TRBV12-3/TRBV12-4
J gene: TRBJ1-3
CDR3 DNA: TGTGCCAGCAGTTTAGCGCCAGGCAGGGGGGACACCATATATTTT
CDR3 protein: CASSLAPGRGDTIYF

clone size: many
D gene: -
V gene: TRBV24-1
J gene: TRBJ2-1
CDR3 DNA: TGTGCCACCAGTGATTCGACACAGGGAAGTGGGTACAATGAGCAGTTCTTC
CDR3 protein: CATSDSTQGSGYNEQFF

clone size: -
D gene: -
V gene: TRBV12-3/TRBV12-4
J gene: TRBJ1-3
CDR3 DNA: TGTGCCAGCAGTGCCCTGCGGGGGTACTCTGGAAACACCATATATTTT
CDR3 protein: CASSALRGYSGNTIYF

clone size: -
D gene: -
V gene: TRBV12-3/TRBV12-4
J gene: TRBJ1-1
CDR3 DNA: TGTGCCAGCAGTTTAGAACAGCGGGTGGCCCTACCCGAAGCTTTCTTT
CDR3 protein: CASSLEQRVALPEAFF

clone size: many
D gene: -
V gene: TRBV20-1
J gene: TRBJ2-1
CDR3 DNA: TGCAGTGCACACGACTCGAGAGGCAATGAGCAGTTCTTC
CDR3 protein: CSAHDSRGNEQFF

clone size: -
D gene: -
V gene: TRBV19
J gene: TRBJ1-6
CDR3 DNA: TGTGCCAGTAAAGGGGCAAATTCACCCCTCCACTTT
CDR3 protein: CASKGANSPLHF